This T cell receptor (beta chain) derives from a study of T cell responses to AZD1222 COVID-19 vaccine. As to this clone: What it recognizes is unknown.

V lost 3 bases and J 10 bases, leaving 24 bases between the germline ends. The germline V gene encodes CDR1 LNHDA and CDR2 SQIVND (reference sequence). The CDR3 sequence is 16 residues long. Findings and limits, study-wide: Mapped onto spike, vaccine-associated CD4 TCRs spanned it and were dominant at 160-218 and 743-854. Clonal diversity was possibly underestimated, and the donors were mostly white British, with more females. Sampled repertoires all dated from after the peak T cell response. Only a handful of AZD1222 recipients, roughly 6 in all, had baseline seropositivity.

Some clones are missing from TCRdb's copy, which holds only in-frame ones; the method was immunoSEQ multiplex PCR. The sample lists 160,000 or so clones; around 93% were seen once. The chain links TRBV19 to TRBJ1-1, with TRBD1 as a possible D gene (5 bases). Sequenced material: peripheral blood, taken on day 0 of AZD1222 vaccination. This TCR derives from an adult in good health. For the CDR3, the DNA is TGTGCCAGTAGTATGGCTGGGAAGGGATCGGCTGGGGGAGCTTTCTTT. Amino acid sequence: CASSMAGKGSAGGAFF. Looking up the rest from reference TRBV19 and TRBJ1-1 gives the full variable domain: DGGITQSPKYLFRKEGQNVTLSCEQNLNHDAMYWYRQDPGQGLRLIYYSQIVNDFQKGDIAEGYSVSREKKESFPLTVTSAQKNPTAFYLCASSMAGKGSAGGAFFGQGTRLTVV.